These 18 T cell receptor beta chains were sequenced from one sample in a study of shared clonotypes between healthy human individuals. Sequencing used immunoSEQ multiplex PCR; TCRdb keeps in-frame clones, though not all of them. The table has approximately 1.1 million clones, more than 75% seen once. The specimen sequenced was memory CD4+ T cells from PBMCs. Sample subset: CD45RA-negative fraction. These receptors were taken from a man in his late teens or twenties in good health. Some clones in this sample may be carry-over from other donors' samples.

J is TRBJ1-5 and V is TRBV28; 10 bases agree with TRBD1. CDR3 length: 14 residues. J was trimmed by 6 bases and V by 5 bases; bases with no gene match: 4. Germline V gives CDR1 MDHEN, CDR2 SYDVKM. CDR3 coding DNA: TGTGCCAGCAGTCCGGGACAGGGGCTTCAGCCCCAGCATTTT. Encoded protein: CASSPGQGLQPQHF.

This clone occurred once. The chain carries TRBV27 and TRBJ2-5, with D possibly matching TRBD1 (7 bases). Trimming took 8 bases from V and 0 from J, leaving 13 bases between them. Germline CDR1 MNHEY, CDR2 SMNVEV (reference sequence). This CDR3 has 14 residues. Here the CDR3 DNA reads TGTGCCAGCCCTCAGGGGGGCCACCAAGAGACCCAGTACTTC. Translated: CASPQGGHQETQYF.

The chain combines TRBV30 with TRBJ2-3; D remains unclear. V shed 5 bases and J shed 5 bases, with 5 bases lying between them. CDR1 GTSNPN and CDR2 SVGIG come from the germline V gene (reference sequence). The length of the CDR3 is 10 residues. Here the CDR3 DNA reads TGTGCCTGGGGGGTAGATACGCAGTATTTT. This translates into CAWGVDTQYF.

This sequence joins TRBV5-1 and TRBJ2-7; tentative D call: TRBD1 (6 bases). Germline lookup yields CDR1 SGHRS and CDR2 YFSETQ. This CDR3 spans 14 amino acids. With 0 bases removed from V and 3 bases from J, the gap between germline ends came to 10 bases. CDR3 region: CASSLEGEYYEQYF. The CDR3 DNA reads as TGCGCCAGCAGCTTGGAGGGGGAGTACTACGAGCAGTACTTC.

The gene calls are TRBV27 and TRBJ2-2; D possibly uses TRBD1 or TRBD2 (5 bases each). The CDR3 totals 15 residues. CDR1 and CDR2 from the germline V gene are MNHEY and SMNVEV (reference sequence). V lost 8 bases and J lost 9, with 22 bases in between. CDR3 sequence: CASGDPWASTRELFF. The DNA for the CDR3 is TGTGCCAGCGGGGACCCGTGGGCCTCTACTAGGGAGCTGTTTTTT.

V gene TRBV5-6 combines with J gene TRBJ2-1, with TRBD2 matching over 10 bases. This CDR3 has 17 residues. Germline loops: CDR1 SGHDT, CDR2 YYEEEE. Unmatched junction bases numbered 13, after V lost 3 bases and J lost 7 bases. CDR3: CASSSLAGVTVPNEQFF. The CDR3 DNA follows: TGTGCCAGCAGCTCGCTAGCGGGAGTAACTGTTCCGAATGAGCAGTTCTTC.

The chain couples TRBV6-1 to TRBJ1-1; 8 bases fit TRBD1. Trimming took 5 bases from V and 5 from J; bases not matched to a gene: 7. The length of the CDR3 is 14 residues. Germline V gene lookup returns CDR1 MNHNS and CDR2 SASEGT. The CDR3 bases are TGTGCCAGCAGTACTCAGGGGGCCGGGACTGAAGCTTTCTTT. Translated, it gives CASSTQGAGTEAFF.

The rearrangement uses TRBV5-4 and TRBJ2-5; D ambiguous. In germline, CDR1 is SGHNT, CDR2 YYREEE (reference sequence). Trimming took 1 base from V and 1 from J, leaving 5 bases between them. The CDR3 totals 13 residues. CDR3 sequence: CASSLPSQETQYF. In DNA form, the CDR3 reads TGTGCCAGCAGCTTGCCTAGCCAAGAGACCCAGTACTTC.

This clone has just a few counts. The chain uses TRBV28 and TRBJ1-5, with no clear D. The V end lost 6 bases, the J end lost 7 bases, and 10 bases lay between the germline ends. CDR3 length equals 12 residues. Germline-derived CDR1 and CDR2 are MDHEN and SYDVKM. Here the CDR3 DNA reads TGTGCCAGCAGCTACCTCACACAGCCCCAGCATTTT. This translates into CASSYLTQPQHF.

The chain carries TRBV19 and TRBJ1-3; D is uncertain. Germline V gene sequence: CDR1 LNHDA, CDR2 SQIVND (reference sequence). V was pared by 5 bases and J by 2 bases, with 13 bases between. The CDR3 loop spans 15 amino acids. CDR3 coding DNA: TGTGCCAGTAGTCCTCGGGTTAGGGCTGGAAACACCATATATTTT. Encoded protein: CASSPRVRAGNTIYF.

V usage is TRBV5-4 and J usage is TRBJ1-1; tentatively, D is TRBD1 (6 bases). V lost 0 bases and J 0 bases, leaving 9 bases between the germline ends. CDR1 and CDR2 (germline): SGHNT, YYREEE (reference sequence). The CDR3 covers 15 residues. The chain's CDR3 is CASSLAGGLNTEAFF. In DNA form, the CDR3 reads TGTGCCAGCAGCTTGGCGGGGGGCTTGAACACTGAAGCTTTCTTT.

On this clone itself: This sequence may be a read error, since a much larger clone differs from it by one base. CDR3 in amino acids: CASSSQDYEQYF. CDR3 bases: TGTGCCAGCAGCTCACAGGACTACGAGCAGTACTTC. The chain uses TRBV7-9 and TRBJ2-7; TRBD1 is a possible D gene (5 bases). Germline V lookup: CDR1 SEHNR, CDR2 FQNEAQ (reference sequence). The CDR3 contains 12 residues. The V end was cut by 4 bases, the J end by 3 bases, with 7 bases between.

Remarks on this clone: Within the sample, other DNA sequences also encode this same CDR3. The J gene is TRBJ2-7, the V gene TRBV18; TRBD2 is a possible D gene (6 bases). V was trimmed by 4 bases and J by 4 bases, leaving 11 bases between them. This CDR3 comprises 13 residues. Germline V gene data show CDR1 as KGHSH and CDR2 as LQKENI. The CDR3 reads CASSQTGGYEQYF. The DNA for the CDR3 is TGTGCCAGCTCACAGACTGGAGGGTACGAGCAGTACTTC.

This chain links TRBV5-1 with TRBJ2-7; D remains ambiguous. Trimming took off 0 bases at V and 6 bases at J, with 10 bases between the two ends. This CDR3 is built from 13 residues. Per germline, CDR1 SGHRS and CDR2 YFSETQ. DNA for the CDR3: TGCGCCAGCAGCTTGGGGCAGGAAGCCGAGCAGTACTTC. Translated, it gives CASSLGQEAEQYF.

This sequence joins TRBV28 and TRBJ2-7, with 9 nucleotides matching TRBD2. With 3 bases clipped from V and 5 bases from J, the junction kept 11 bases outside the gene matches. Germline CDR1 is MDHEN and CDR2 is SYDVKM. This CDR3 comprises 16 residues. The CDR3 DNA reads as TGTGCCAGCAGTTTCCGGGACTTAGCGGGAGAGGACGAGCAGTACTTC. It codes for CASSFRDLAGEDEQYF.

Points on this clone: This same CDR3 is encoded by further DNA sequences in the sample. The V call is TRBV6-6, the J call TRBJ2-7; unclear D gene. The V and J ends lost 0 bases and 0 bases respectively, with 9 bases between them. The CDR3 loop spans 15 amino acids. CDR1 MNHNY and CDR2 SVGAGI come from the germline V gene (reference sequence). The CDR3 DNA is TGTGCCAGCAGTTACTCTTCTAGGTACTCCTACGAGCAGTACTTC. Translated: CASSYSSRYSYEQYF.

The chain couples TRBV18 to TRBJ2-3; D may be TRBD1 (6 bases). Trimming cost V 8 bases and J 2 bases, with 17 bases left between them. Germline V gives CDR1 KGHSH, CDR2 LQKENI. The CDR3 spans 15 residues. The CDR3 DNA is TGTGCCAGCCGTGAACAGGGTAGTACCACAGATACGCAGTATTTT. This gives the protein CASREQGSTTDTQYF.

The chain couples TRBV30 to TRBJ2-2; D ambiguous. V was clipped by 3 bases and J by 3 bases, with 11 bases between them. Germline V gives CDR1 GTSNPN, CDR2 SVGIG (reference sequence). The CDR3 totals 14 residues. CDR3 region: CAWSFLGYTGELFF. In DNA form, the CDR3 reads TGTGCCTGGAGCTTTCTCGGGTACACCGGGGAGCTGTTTTTT. Full variable domain (remainder filled in from reference TRBV30 and TRBJ2-2): SQTIHQWPATLVQPVGSPLSLECTVEGTSNPNLYWYRQAAGRGLQLLFYSVGIGQISSEVPQNLSASRPQDRQFILSSKKLLLSDSGFYLCAWSFLGYTGELFFGEGSRLTVL.